Each of the 26 T cell receptor beta chains below was sequenced from the same sample in a study of CD8 T cells in ankylosing spondylitis. MiXCR, run by TCRdb on the 5' RACE reads, gives a single entry per CDR3 protein. Here the sample spans hundreds of thousands of distinct CDR3 sequences, approximately 20% being singletons. Their antigens are not known. Study-level points and caveats: Characteristic of ankylosing spondylitis blood, it appeared, was a TCR beta motif comprising about eight highly homologous variants.

Sequencing was carried out using blood, either unsorted or a sorted T cell fraction (not recorded which). All receptors derive from a male donor with ankylosing spondylitis.

The table lists this clonotype with a few counts. This rearrangement joins TRBV13 to TRBJ1-2, with unresolved D. CDR3 length equals 14 residues. The V gene's germline CDR1 is PRHDT and CDR2 FYEKMQ (reference sequence). V dropped 2 bases and J dropped 3 bases, with 10 bases sitting between them. The CDR3 DNA reads as TGTGCCAGCAGCTTACGGATGGGCCACTATGGCTACACCTTC. Translation gives CASSLRMGHYGYTF.

The J gene is TRBJ1-6, the V gene TRBV20-1; possibly TRBD1 for D (6 bases). Germline assignment: CDR1 DFQATT and CDR2 SNEGSKA (reference sequence). The ends were cut back, 5 bases at V and 0 bases at J, with 14 bases in the middle. This CDR3 has 16 amino acids. CDR3 coding DNA: TGCAGTGCTGTCAGGAGGGGGAGCTCCTATAATTCACCCCTCCACTTT. Protein: CSAVRRGSSYNSPLHF.

This chain links TRBV3-1 with TRBJ2-1; D gene ambiguous. Looked up from germline, CDR1 is LGHDT and CDR2 is YNNKEL (reference sequence). V was pared by 1 base and J by 6 bases, with 19 bases between. This CDR3 is 17 amino acids long. CDR3 sequence: CASSQGDGASPGNEQFF. DNA for the CDR3: TGTGCCAGCAGCCAAGGTGACGGAGCCTCTCCGGGCAATGAGCAGTTCTTC.

This clonotype has a handful of counts. The chain joins TRBV5-1 to TRBJ2-1; TRBD1 matches 7 bases. This CDR3 has 11 amino acids. Germline trimming cut 7 bases from V and 9 bases from J; bases unmatched to any gene: 4. Germline V lookup: CDR1 SGHRS, CDR2 YFSETQ. The CDR3 here is CASRQGVEQFF. CDR3 nucleotide sequence: TGCGCCAGCCGACAGGGTGTTGAGCAGTTCTTC.

V is TRBV27 and J is TRBJ1-5; no reliable D call. The V gene lost 8 bases and the J gene lost 6 bases, with 14 bases spanning the gap. This CDR3 contains 13 residues. Germline V lookup: CDR1 MNHEY, CDR2 SMNVEV (reference sequence). The CDR3 is CASWSGSGQPQHF. DNA of the CDR3: TGTGCCAGCTGGTCCGGATCAGGTCAGCCCCAGCATTTT.

This clonotype has only a few counts. This chain connects TRBV4-3 to TRBJ2-2, with 9 bases lining up with TRBD1. Germline values: CDR1 LGHNA, CDR2 YSLEER. This CDR3 contains 17 residues. V shed 0 bases and J 4 bases; nucleotides not matched to a gene: 6. The CDR3 loop reads CASSQDWETGGTGELFF. The CDR3 nucleotides read TGCGCCAGCAGCCAAGATTGGGAGACAGGGGGCACCGGGGAGCTGTTTTTT.

Ten or more counts support this clonotype. The chain employs TRBV29-1 and TRBJ1-1; D is unclear. CDR1 SQVTM and CDR2 ANQGSEA come from the germline V gene. There are 13 residues in the CDR3. V lost 5 bases to trimming and J lost 4 bases, with 14 bases between them. The CDR3, as DNA: TGCAGCGTTACCCTGATGCAGAGCACTGAAGCTTTCTTT. As protein: CSVTLMQSTEAFF.

In this sample, this clonotype turned up a few times. The chain joins TRBV11-2 to TRBJ1-1, with 12 bases matching TRBD1. Germline V CDR1 and CDR2: SGHAT, FQNNGV. The V segment lost 5 bases and the J segment 4 bases; nucleotides outside the gene matches: 8. The CDR3 has 16 amino acids. The CDR3 protein is CASSPTRDRGPTEAFF. The CDR3 nucleotides read TGTGCCAGCAGCCCTACGAGGGACAGGGGGCCCACTGAAGCTTTCTTT.

This clonotype was observed many times. The DNA for the CDR3 is TGTGCCAGCAGTCCAGGGACTTGGGACAGGGGGCCACGCTACGAGCAGTACTTC. Residues: CASSPGTWDRGPRYEQYF. The genes are TRBV27 and TRBJ2-7, with 12 nucleotides matching TRBD1. Losses at the gene ends were 5 bases for V and 3 bases for J; bases not matched to a gene: 14. The length of the CDR3 is 18 residues. The germline gives CDR1 MNHEY, CDR2 SMNVEV (reference sequence).

The sample holds a few counts of this clonotype. The V and J genes are TRBV7-9 and TRBJ2-1; D possibly corresponds to TRBD2 (6 bases). The germline CDR1 and CDR2 sequences are SEHNR and FQNEAQ (reference sequence). The CDR3 is made up of 13 amino acids. Trimming removed 6 bases at V and 12 bases at J, with 18 bases between. For the CDR3, the DNA is TGTGCCAGCAGGCCCGGGACTGGGGTTGGGCAGTTCTTC. Residues: CASRPGTGVGQFF.

The chain joins TRBV6-1 to TRBJ1-2, with TRBD1 as a possible D gene (5 bases). The CDR3 consists of 13 residues. CDR1 and CDR2 from the germline V gene are MNHNS and SASEGT. Trimming left V 8 bases short and J 6 bases short, with 16 bases between. Written as DNA, the CDR3 is TGTGCCAGCGGGTTGCGGGGGGAAGATGGCTACACCTTC. Translating gives CASGLRGEDGYTF.

This clonotype was counted a few times. This sequence joins TRBV11-3 and TRBJ1-1; no reliable D call. Trimming took 5 bases from V and 2 from J, leaving 9 bases between them. The CDR3 runs 13 residues. Germline V lookup: CDR1 SGHNT, CDR2 YENEEA. In nucleotides, the CDR3 is TGTGCCAGCAGCCCGGACGTCAACACTGAAGCTTTCTTT. It specifies CASSPDVNTEAFF. Full variable domain (missing parts from reference TRBV11-3 and TRBJ1-1): EAGVVQSPRYKIIEKKQPVAFWCNPISGHNTLYWYLQNLGQGPELLIRYENEEAVDDSQLPKDRFSAERLKGVDSTLKIQPAELGDSAVYLCASSPDVNTEAFFGQGTRLTVV.

This chain links TRBV25-1 with TRBJ2-7; D might be TRBD2 (6 bases). V lost 8 bases and J 4 bases, leaving 9 bases between the germline ends. The CDR3 is 11 residues long. Germline assignment: CDR1 MGHDK and CDR2 SYGVNS. CDR3 nucleotides: TGTGCCAGCGGGAGGATGTACGAGCAGTACTTC. Its protein is CASGRMYEQYF.

The rearrangement uses TRBV2 and TRBJ2-3; possibly TRBD1 or TRBD2 for D (5 bases each). V was clipped by 6 bases and J by 2 bases, with 15 bases between them. This CDR3 region has 15 residues. The germline CDR1 and CDR2 sequences are SNHLY and FYNNEI. The CDR3 DNA reads as TGTGCCAGCAGGGGCTGGGACGCCCTCACAGATACGCAGTATTTT. It yields the protein CASRGWDALTDTQYF.

This chain joins TRBV20-1 and TRBJ2-7; D might be TRBD1 (6 bases). Germline V gives CDR1 DFQATT, CDR2 SNEGSKA (reference sequence). The CDR3 has 13 residues. Between the trimmed V and J ends, which lost 6 bases and 3 bases, there was a span of 15 bases. This chain's CDR3 is CSARGTTIYEQYF. The CDR3, as DNA: TGCAGTGCCCGAGGGACAACGATCTACGAGCAGTACTTC.

This clonotype was seen a handful of times. The CDR3 protein is CASSQGGGDEQYF. In DNA form, the CDR3 reads TGCGCCAGCAGCCAAGGGGGGGGCGACGAGCAGTACTTC. V usage is TRBV4-1 and J usage is TRBJ2-7, with D tentatively TRBD2 (7 bases). The CDR3 spans 13 residues. CDR1 and CDR2 from the germline V gene are MGHRA and YSYEKL. The V end was cut by 1 base, the J end by 5 bases, with 9 bases between.

Only one count was recorded for this clonotype. The chain is built from TRBV6-1 and TRBJ2-5, with TRBD2 identical over 8 bases. The CDR3 spans 16 residues. Germline V gives CDR1 MNHNS, CDR2 SASEGT. J lost 2 bases, V lost 2 bases, and 7 bases had no gene match. The CDR3 DNA reads TGTGCCAGCAGTGAAACCCCTGGACTAGCACAAGAGACCCAGTACTTC. Its protein is CASSETPGLAQETQYF.

In its sample, this clonotype was seen many times. The chain couples TRBV29-1 to TRBJ2-1; no reliable D call. This CDR3 has 12 residues. Germline CDR1 and CDR2: SQVTM and ANQGSEA. V gave up 3 bases and J gave up 6 bases, with 9 bases separating them. In DNA, the CDR3 is TGCAGCGTTGATAAGGATGGCAATGAGCAGTTCTTC. Amino acids: CSVDKDGNEQFF.

The chain employs TRBV28 and TRBJ1-4; 10 nucleotides line up with TRBD1. Trimming removed 6 bases from V and 5 bases from J; junction bases left unmatched: 9. The germline gives CDR1 MDHEN, CDR2 SYDVKM. The CDR3 is 16 residues long. The CDR3 DNA sequence: TGTGCCAGCAGACTCGACAGGGGGCCCCTAAATGAAAAACTGTTTTTT. Translation: CASRLDRGPLNEKLFF.

This clonotype was observed many times. This chain connects TRBV12-3 or TRBV12-4 to TRBJ2-1, with 7 bases identical to TRBD2. The length of the CDR3 is 12 residues. V shed 8 bases and J 7 bases; nucleotides not matched to a gene: 5. The CDR3 sequence: CASGGVPNEQFF. CDR3 coding DNA: TGTGCCAGCGGGGGGGTGCCTAATGAGCAGTTCTTC.

The V gene is TRBV5-1, the J gene TRBJ2-1, with D possibly being TRBD2 (5 bases). V was shortened by 1 base and J by 8 bases, with 22 bases between the two germline ends. The germline V gene encodes CDR1 SGHRS and CDR2 YFSETQ. This CDR3 has 17 amino acids. The CDR3 nucleotides read TGCGCCAGCAGCTTGTCGGGGAGCCCCCAACCTCCAGATGAGCAGTTCTTC. The encoded protein is CASSLSGSPQPPDEQFF. Combining the CDR3 with reference TRBV5-1 and TRBJ2-1 gives the whole variable domain KAGVTQTPRYLIKTRGQQVTLSCSPISGHRSVSWYQQTPGQGLQFLFEYFSETQRNKGNFPGRFSGRQFSNSRSEMNVSTLELGDSALYLCASSLSGSPQPPDEQFFGPGTRLTVL.

This clonotype has a handful of counts. The chain couples TRBV11-1 to TRBJ2-7; D is possibly TRBD1 (5 bases). This CDR3 region has 13 residues. Germline values: CDR1 SGHAT, CDR2 FQDESV (reference sequence). V lost 5 bases and J 4 bases, leaving 12 bases between the germline ends. As DNA, the CDR3 is TGTGCCAGCAGCGTACAGGATAGGTACGAGCAGTACTTC. Amino acids: CASSVQDRYEQYF.

The chain uses TRBV4-3 and TRBJ2-7; D might be TRBD1 or TRBD2, each matching 6 bases. Trimming removed 0 bases from V and 3 bases from J, with 12 bases in between. This CDR3 is 15 amino acids long. Germline V CDR1 and CDR2: LGHNA, YSLEER. CDR3 sequence (DNA): TGCGCCAGCAGCCAAGATTGGGGGGCCCTCTACGAGCAGTACTTC. Its protein is CASSQDWGALYEQYF.

This clonotype has more than one count but fewer than ten. Here the CDR3 reads CASSLGTAANQPQHF. In nucleotides, the CDR3 is TGTGCCAGCAGCTTAGGGACCGCGGCCAATCAGCCCCAGCATTTT. This sequence joins TRBV11-2 and TRBJ1-5; no reliable D call. Between the trimmed V and J ends, which lost 1 base and 3 bases, there was a span of 10 bases. CDR3 length equals 15 residues. CDR1 and CDR2 (germline): SGHAT, FQNNGV.

This clonotype was picked up a small number of times. This sequence joins TRBV12-3 or TRBV12-4 and TRBJ1-1, with 9 nucleotides matching TRBD1. The CDR3 consists of 16 residues. The trim removed 3 bases at V and 1 base at J, leaving 6 bases unmatched. CDR3 bases: TGTGCCAGCAGTTTTGGGACAGGGACCGAGAACACTGAAGCTTTCTTT. As protein: CASSFGTGTENTEAFF.

The chain combines TRBV4-1 with TRBJ2-1; 8 bases match TRBD2. The trim removed 3 bases at V and 7 bases at J, leaving 8 bases unmatched. The length of the CDR3 is 15 residues. Germline CDR1 reads MGHRA; CDR2 reads YSYEKL. As DNA, the CDR3 is TGCGCCAGCAGCCAGGGAGCGGGAGAGTTGAATGAGCAGTTCTTC. This encodes CASSQGAGELNEQFF.